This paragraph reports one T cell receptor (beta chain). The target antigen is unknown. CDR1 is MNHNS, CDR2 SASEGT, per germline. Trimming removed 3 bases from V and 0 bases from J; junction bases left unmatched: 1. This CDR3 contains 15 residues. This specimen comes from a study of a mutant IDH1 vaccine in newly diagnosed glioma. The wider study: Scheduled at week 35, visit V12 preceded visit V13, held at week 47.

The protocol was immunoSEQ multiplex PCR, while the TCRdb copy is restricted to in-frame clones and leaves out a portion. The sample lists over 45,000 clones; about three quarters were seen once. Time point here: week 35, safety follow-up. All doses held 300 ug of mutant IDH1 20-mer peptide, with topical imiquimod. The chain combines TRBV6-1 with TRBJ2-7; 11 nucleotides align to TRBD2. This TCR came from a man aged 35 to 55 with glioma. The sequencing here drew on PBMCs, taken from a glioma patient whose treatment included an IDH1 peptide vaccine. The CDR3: CASSEGLAASYEQYF. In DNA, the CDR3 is TGTGCCAGCAGTGAGGGACTAGCGGCCTCCTACGAGCAGTACTTC.